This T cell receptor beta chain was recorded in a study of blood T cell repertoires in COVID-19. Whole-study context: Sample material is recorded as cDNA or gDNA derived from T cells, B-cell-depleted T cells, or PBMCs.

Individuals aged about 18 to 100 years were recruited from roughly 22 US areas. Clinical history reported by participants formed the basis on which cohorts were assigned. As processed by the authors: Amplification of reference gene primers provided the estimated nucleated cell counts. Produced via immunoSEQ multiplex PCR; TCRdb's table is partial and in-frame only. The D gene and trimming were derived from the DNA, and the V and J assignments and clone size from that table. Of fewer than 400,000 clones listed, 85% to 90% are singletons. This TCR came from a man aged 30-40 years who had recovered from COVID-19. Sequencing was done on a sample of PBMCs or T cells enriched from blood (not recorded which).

The CDR3, as DNA: TGTGCCAGCAGCCCGACTAGCGGGGGGGCCAGTGAGCAGTTCTTC. Translating it yields CASSPTSGGASEQFF. The V call is TRBV28, the J call TRBJ2-1; TRBD2 matches at 14 bases. V was clipped by 6 bases and J by 9 bases; unmatched bases: 7. The CDR3 has 15 residues. CDR1 is MDHEN, CDR2 SYDVKM, per germline. Full variable domain (rest looked up from reference TRBV28 and TRBJ2-1): DVKVTQSSRYLVKRTGEKVFLECVQDMDHENMFWYRQDPGLGLRLIYFSYDVKMKEKGDIPEGYSVSREKKERFSLILESASTNQTSMYLCASSPTSGGASEQFFGPGTRLTVL.